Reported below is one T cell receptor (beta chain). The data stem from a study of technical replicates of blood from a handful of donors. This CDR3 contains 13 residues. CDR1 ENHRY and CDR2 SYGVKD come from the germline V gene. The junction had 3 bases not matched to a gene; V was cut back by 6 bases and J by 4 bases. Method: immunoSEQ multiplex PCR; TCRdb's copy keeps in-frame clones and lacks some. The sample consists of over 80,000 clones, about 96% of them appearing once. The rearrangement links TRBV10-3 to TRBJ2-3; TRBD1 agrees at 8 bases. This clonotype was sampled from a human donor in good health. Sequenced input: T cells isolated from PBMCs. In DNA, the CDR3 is TGTGCCATCAGAGGACAGGGAGCAGATACGCAGTATTTT. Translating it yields CAIRGQGADTQYF.